This T cell receptor (beta chain) was captured in a study of T-cell reconstitution after alpha-beta-depleted transplantation in children. This clonotype was recorded a few times. Its antigen is still unknown. Unique molecular identifiers were used in preparing the TCRbeta library. TCRdb analysed the PCR reads with MiXCR anew, one entry per CDR3 protein. The sample carries 90,000 to 100,000 distinct CDR3 sequences, 23% recorded once. Study observations and caveats: Surviving recipient T cells and thymic progenitors produced the high day-60 TCRbeta diversity seen in some patients. A year post-transplant, T-cell counts and diversity derived mostly from newly produced T cells. Reportedly, roughly two months post-transplant, alpha-beta T cells arose from several hundred expanded graft clones.

Germline V gene data show CDR1 as SGHVS and CDR2 as FQNEAQ. This CDR3 comprises 14 residues. With 5 bases removed from V and 2 bases from J, the gap between germline ends came to 13 bases. The source is a boy younger than 10 with acute lymphoblastic leukemia, due to receive a stem cell transplant. The J gene is TRBJ2-7, the V gene TRBV7-8; the D gene is possibly TRBD2 (5 bases). The sequenced sample was PBMCs, obtained before TCRalphabeta/CD19-depleted stem cell transplant. DNA for the CDR3: TGTGCCAGCAGCCCCGCCGGGGAAACCTACGAGCAGTACTTC. Residues: CASSPAGETYEQYF.